The T cell receptor (beta chain) under discussion was sequenced for a study of blood T cell repertoires in COVID-19 (dated by TCRdb to the early 2020s). The study in broad terms: Samples covering the acute and convalescent phases of COVID-19 were provided by collaborators in the United States, Italy and Spain. The material from the prospective study consisted of cDNA or gDNA derived from T cells, B-cell-depleted T cells, or PBMCs. The dataset comprised deeply sampled blood TCRbeta repertoires from subjects exposed to, actively infected with, or recovered from COVID-19. The repertoires were made available in a free public database intended to serve as a resource for research on the immune response to SARS-CoV-2. Samples were obtained from the ongoing ImmuneRACE study (first 160 participants) and from about 1,300 subjects provided by 6 global collaborators. Nearly every sample came with metadata listing a de-identified subject ID, COVID-19 status, age in years and sex. HLA class I and class II types, where available, came from metadata supplied by the sample provider rather than from assay-based typing. The full study reports these points: Clinical and demographic metadata were provided uncurated, with the amount varying by source and participant.

As regards this clone: Its antigen is still unknown. It has no much larger one-base neighbor in the sample; base qualities were not kept.

In the germline V gene, CDR1 corresponds to KGHSH and CDR2 to LQKENI. Unmatched junction bases come to 20, with V trimmed by 3 bases and J by 4 bases. The CDR3 goes from the cysteine to the phenylalanine over 20 residues. The read is trimmed to its CDR3 DNA, 60 bases read in frame from base 1. Participants in the prospective study were enrolled through a virtual design, were aged roughly 18 to 95 years, and lived in roughly 25 United States geographic areas. In the prospective study, participants were assigned to cohorts based on the clinical history participants reported in a screening survey and a study questionnaire. In the prospective study, whole blood, serum and a nasopharyngeal or oropharyngeal swab were collected from each participant by mobile phlebotomists. Prospective study participants could optionally give additional blood draws and questionnaires over an approximately 2-month period. Prospective study blood samples were shipped either frozen or at room temperature before DNA extraction.

The immunoSEQ Assay, a bias-controlled multiplex PCR, was used to amplify TCRbeta CDR3 regions from genomic DNA. On the authors' methods: The number of nucleated cells in each sample was estimated by amplification of reference gene primers within the assay. To quantify the absolute abundance of each unique TCRbeta CDR3 rearrangement, sequence reads were collapsed and filtered. Productive Simpson clonality was computed per sample as the square root of Simpson's diversity index over productive rearrangements. TCRdb stores this immuneACCESS table with in-frame sequences only. Part of the clones is absent; in the studies checked, under half of the shortfall reflects unresolved V genes, and no reason is known for the rest. V, J and clone size derive from that table, while D and trimming were established from the DNA sequence. The sample table lists around 200,000 clones, about nine tenths of them with a count of one. Less than 4.5% of the sample belongs to the ten largest clones.

This TCR was recovered from a woman in her forties with acute COVID-19. The chain is encoded by TRBV18 joined to TRBJ1-3, and 8 junction bases match TRBD1. The sample comprised PBMCs or T cells enriched from blood (not recorded which). The base sequence is TGTGCCAGCTCACCCAGAAACTTACCCCAGGGGGCGTCGAAAGGAAACACCATATATTTT. It encodes CASSPRNLPQGASKGNTIYF.